The 17 T cell receptor beta chains given below trace back to one sample, sequenced in a study of human T cells and chemical hapten exposure. Specified time point: patch test 1, 2 weeks after DPC sensitization. This sample's treatment: therapeutic diphenylcyclopropenone sensitization with weekly scalp DPC. One entry per CDR3 protein results from TCRdb running MiXCR on the RACE reads. The sample includes about 340,000 distinct CDR3 sequences, under 9% of them seen just once. The sample was whole blood, taken in connection with sensitization to the hapten diphenylcyclopropenone (DPC). The receptor set was obtained from a woman aged 18 to 35 with alopecia areata. Some clones in this sample may be carry-over from other donors' samples.

This clonotype was seen many times. The chain recombines TRBV4-2 with TRBJ1-1, with D perhaps matching TRBD1 (5 bases). The CDR3 sequence is 16 residues long. The germline V gene has CDR1 LGHNA and CDR2 YNFKEQ. V lost 1 base, J lost 0 bases, and 12 bases lay in between. The chain's CDR3 is CASSQVPTDMNTEAFF. The DNA for the CDR3 is TGTGCCAGCAGCCAAGTACCGACAGATATGAACACTGAAGCTTTCTTT.

This clonotype was observed a handful of times. The chain recombines TRBV7-2 with TRBJ2-7; 13 bases are a match to TRBD2. Trimming cost V 4 bases and J 2 bases; bases outside gene matches: 5. CDR1 is SGHTA and CDR2 is FQGNSA in the germline V gene. The CDR3 totals 16 residues. In DNA, the CDR3 is TGTGCCAGCAGCTCGTTCGGACTAGCGGGGGCCTACGAGCAGTACTTC. This codes for CASSSFGLAGAYEQYF.

This clonotype has more than one count but fewer than ten. The genes are TRBV11-2 and TRBJ2-7; D ambiguous. Trimming took off 5 bases at V and 7 bases at J, with 12 bases between the two ends. The germline V gene has CDR1 SGHAT and CDR2 FQNNGV. The length of the CDR3 is 12 residues. The CDR3 reads CASSAPEFEQYF. The DNA of the CDR3 is TGTGCCAGCAGCGCTCCAGAGTTTGAGCAGTACTTC.

J is TRBJ2-7 and V is TRBV4-3, with D perhaps TRBD1 (5 bases). Deletions cut 0 bases from V and 2 bases from J, with 17 bases between. The V gene's germline CDR1 is LGHNA and CDR2 YSLEER. The CDR3 totals 17 residues. CDR3 DNA: TGCGCCAGCAGCCAAGATTTCAGGGCAGACTTCCCCTACGAGCAGTACTTC. As protein: CASSQDFRADFPYEQYF.

The chain uses TRBV6-5 and TRBJ1-1; 8 bases match TRBD1. Germline CDR1 MNHEY, CDR2 SVGAGI. J lost 11 bases, V lost 4 bases, and 3 bases had no gene match. The CDR3 runs 11 residues. CDR3 DNA sequence: TGTGCCAGCAGTTTCCAGGGGGCCGCTTTCTTT. It codes for CASSFQGAAFF.

This clonotype has a handful of counts. This chain uses TRBV2 with TRBJ2-4, with D uncertain. The V end lost 10 bases, the J end lost 7 bases, and 17 bases lay between the germline ends. The length of the CDR3 is 13 residues. Per the germline V gene, CDR1 is SNHLY and CDR2 is FYNNEI. Here the CDR3 reads CATSWAASNIQYF. As DNA, the CDR3 is TGTGCCACCTCCTGGGCAGCCTCGAACATTCAGTACTTC.

This clonotype was counted only a few times. The chain has TRBV10-3 and TRBJ2-1; D unresolved. CDR1 is ENHRY, CDR2 SYGVKD, per germline. The CDR3 is 12 residues long. Trimming pared 0 bases from V and 9 bases from J, leaving 6 bases between. CDR3 sequence reads: CAISESIGEQFF. Here the CDR3 DNA reads TGTGCCATCAGTGAGTCGATAGGTGAGCAGTTCTTC.

The chain employs TRBV29-1 and TRBJ2-2; 7 positions match TRBD1. The CDR3 consists of 14 residues. V gave up 6 bases and J gave up 1 base; unmatched junction bases: 5. Per germline, CDR1 SQVTM and CDR2 ANQGSEA. CDR3 sequence (DNA): TGCAGCGTCTACAGGGGAAGGAACACCGGGGAGCTGTTTTTT. It is translated as CSVYRGRNTGELFF.

The V call is TRBV6-1, the J call TRBJ2-7, with TRBD2 matching 9 bases. V was clipped by 7 bases and J by 0 bases; unmatched bases: 7. Per germline, CDR1 MNHNS and CDR2 SASEGT. The CDR3 totals 15 residues. The CDR3 sequence: CASNAGGVRSYEQYF. The CDR3 nucleotides read TGTGCCAGCAACGCGGGGGGGGTTCGCTCCTACGAGCAGTACTTC.

The CDR3 loop reads CASSEQEWLGTNGYTF. In nucleotides, the CDR3 is TGTGCCAGCAGCGAGCAAGAATGGTTGGGGACAAATGGCTACACCTTC. V gene TRBV9 combines with J gene TRBJ1-2; tentative D call: TRBD1 (6 bases). The CDR3 covers 16 residues. Trimming cost V 3 bases and J 6 bases, with 21 bases left between them. From germline, CDR1 is SGDLS and CDR2 YYNGEE.

This clonotype was counted only a few times. This chain connects TRBV5-1 to TRBJ2-1; D is perhaps TRBD1 (5 bases). The V and J ends lost 1 base and 3 bases respectively, with 14 bases between them. The CDR3 contains 16 residues. CDR1 SGHRS and CDR2 YFSETQ come from the germline V gene. The CDR3 loop reads CASSLLSGPLYNEQFF. CDR3 sequence (DNA): TGCGCCAGCAGCTTGTTATCAGGGCCCCTCTACAATGAGCAGTTCTTC.

The J gene is TRBJ1-6, the V gene TRBV28; D perhaps matches TRBD1 (6 bases). Germline V CDR1 and CDR2: MDHEN, SYDVKM. The CDR3 is 11 residues long. The V end lost 5 bases, the J end lost 13 bases, and 9 bases lay between the germline ends. CDR3 coding DNA: TGTGCCAGCAGTACAGGGTTGCCCCTCCACTTT. Translated: CASSTGLPLHF. The variable domain in full, with the rest retrieved from reference TRBV28 and TRBJ1-6, is DVKVTQSSRYLVKRTGEKVFLECVQDMDHENMFWYRQDPGLGLRLIYFSYDVKMKEKGDIPEGYSVSREKKERFSLILESASTNQTSMYLCASSTGLPLHFGNGTRLTVT.

Many counts were recorded for this clonotype. The chain recombines TRBV27 with TRBJ1-2; 11 positions agree with TRBD1. V lost 6 bases, J lost 8 bases, and 8 bases stayed unmatched. The CDR3 is made up of 14 amino acids. The V gene's germline CDR1 is MNHEY and CDR2 SMNVEV (reference sequence). The CDR3 DNA reads TGTGCCAGCAGCCGCGGACAGGGGGCGGGAGGCTACACCTTC. This sequence encodes CASSRGQGAGGYTF.

This clonotype appeared many times. The V and J genes are TRBV7-9 and TRBJ2-1; the D is unclear. The germline gives CDR1 SEHNR, CDR2 FQNEAQ (reference sequence). The CDR3 runs 13 residues. The V gene lost 4 bases and the J gene lost 8 bases, with 12 bases spanning the gap. CDR3 amino acids: CASSSPASYEQFF. The CDR3, as DNA: TGTGCCAGCAGCTCCCCGGCGAGTTATGAGCAGTTCTTC.

This sequence joins TRBV28 and TRBJ2-7; 7 nucleotides line up with TRBD1. The CDR3 contains 15 residues. Germline loops: CDR1 MDHEN, CDR2 SYDVKM. After removal of 8 bases from V and 2 bases from J, the junction contained 12 bases not matched to a gene. As DNA, the CDR3 is TGTGCCAGCGTACCCGTTGGACAGGACCCCTACGAGCAGTACTTC. Translation gives CASVPVGQDPYEQYF.

This clonotype turned up a few times. V and J are TRBV4-3 and TRBJ2-1; TRBD2 agrees at 12 bases. CDR1 is LGHNA, CDR2 YSLEER, per germline. This CDR3 contains 16 residues. V gave up 4 bases and J gave up 9 bases; unmatched junction bases: 10. CDR3 sequence (DNA): TGCGCCAGCAGCCCTCTAGCGGGGGGGTATTCCACTGAGCAGTTCTTC. It translates to CASSPLAGGYSTEQFF.

This clonotype was counted many times. The CDR3 DNA is TGTGCCAGCAGTGCACAACCGGAGGCGAGCACAGATACGCAGTATTTT. It translates to CASSAQPEASTDTQYF. This sequence joins TRBV6-4 and TRBJ2-3; D might be TRBD2 (5 bases). Germline V gene data show CDR1 as MRHNA and CDR2 as SNTAGT. The CDR3 sequence is 16 residues long. The ends were cut back, 4 bases at V and 0 bases at J, with 14 bases in the middle.